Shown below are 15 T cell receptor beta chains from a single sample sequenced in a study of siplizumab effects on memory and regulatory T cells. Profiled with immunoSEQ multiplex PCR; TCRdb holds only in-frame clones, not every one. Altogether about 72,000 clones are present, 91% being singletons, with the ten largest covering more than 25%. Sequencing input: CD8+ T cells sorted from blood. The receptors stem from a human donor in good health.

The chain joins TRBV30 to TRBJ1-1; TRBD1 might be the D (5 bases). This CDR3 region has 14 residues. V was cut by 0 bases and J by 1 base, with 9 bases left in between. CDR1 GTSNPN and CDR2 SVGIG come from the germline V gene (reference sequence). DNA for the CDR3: TGTGCCTGGAGTGTAGGGGCAGCGAACACTGAAGCTTTCTTT. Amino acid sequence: CAWSVGAANTEAFF.

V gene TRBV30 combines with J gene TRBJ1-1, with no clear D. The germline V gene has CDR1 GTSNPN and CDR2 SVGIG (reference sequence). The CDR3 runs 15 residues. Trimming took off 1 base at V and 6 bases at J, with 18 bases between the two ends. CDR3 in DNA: TGTGCCTGGAGTGAGGTGAAGTTTCTAGGCGCTGAAGCTTTCTTT. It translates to CAWSEVKFLGAEAFF.

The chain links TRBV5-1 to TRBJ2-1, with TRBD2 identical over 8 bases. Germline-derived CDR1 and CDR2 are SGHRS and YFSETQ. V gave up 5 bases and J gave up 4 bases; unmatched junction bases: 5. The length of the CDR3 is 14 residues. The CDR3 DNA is TGCGCCAGCAGAGAAGCGGGAGATTACAATGAGCAGTTCTTC. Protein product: CASREAGDYNEQFF.

CDR3 nucleotide sequence: TGCGCCAGCAGCCCTACACCCTTAACGAGCACTGAAGCTTTCTTT. This encodes CASSPTPLTSTEAFF. The chain has TRBV4-1 and TRBJ1-1; no clear D gene. This CDR3 is 15 amino acids long. Trimming pared 4 bases from V and 4 bases from J, leaving 16 bases between. Germline assignment: CDR1 MGHRA and CDR2 YSYEKL.

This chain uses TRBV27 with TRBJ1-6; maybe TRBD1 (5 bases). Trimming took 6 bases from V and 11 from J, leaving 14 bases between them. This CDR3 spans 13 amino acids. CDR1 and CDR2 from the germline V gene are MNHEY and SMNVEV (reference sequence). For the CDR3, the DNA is TGTGCCAGCAGCCGTGTGGGGGGACCACCCCTCCACTTT. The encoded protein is CASSRVGGPPLHF.

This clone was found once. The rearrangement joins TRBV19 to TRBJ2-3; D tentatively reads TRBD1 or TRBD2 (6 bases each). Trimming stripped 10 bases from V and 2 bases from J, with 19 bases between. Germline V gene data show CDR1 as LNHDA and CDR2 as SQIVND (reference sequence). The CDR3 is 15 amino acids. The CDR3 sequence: CATLGASEATDTQYF. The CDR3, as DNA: TGTGCCACCTTGGGGGCTAGCGAGGCCACAGATACGCAGTATTTT.

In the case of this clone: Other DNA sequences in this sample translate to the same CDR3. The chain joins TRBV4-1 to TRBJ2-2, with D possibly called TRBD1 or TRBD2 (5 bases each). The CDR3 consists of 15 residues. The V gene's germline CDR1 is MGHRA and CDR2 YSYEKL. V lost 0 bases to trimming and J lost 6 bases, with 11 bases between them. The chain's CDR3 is CASSQDPGLSGELFF. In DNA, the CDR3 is TGCGCCAGCAGCCAAGATCCGGGGCTATCCGGGGAGCTGTTTTTT.

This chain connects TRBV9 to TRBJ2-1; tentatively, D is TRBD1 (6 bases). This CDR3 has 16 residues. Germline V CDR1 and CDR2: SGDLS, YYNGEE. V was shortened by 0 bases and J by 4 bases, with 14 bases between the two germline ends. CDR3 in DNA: TGTGCCAGCAGCGTAGTCCCAGGGGACGTATACAATGAGCAGTTCTTC. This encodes CASSVVPGDVYNEQFF. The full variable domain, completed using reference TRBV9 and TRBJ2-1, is DSGVTQTPKHLITATGQRVTLRCSPRSGDLSVYWYQQSLDQGLQFLIQYYNGEERAKGNILERFSAQQFPDLHSELNLSSLELGDSALYFCASSVVPGDVYNEQFFGPGTRLTVL.

The CDR3 protein is CASSPPPGGQETQYF. The DNA for the CDR3 is TGTGCCAGCAGCCCTCCTCCGGGGGGCCAAGAGACCCAGTACTTC. V is TRBV7-2 and J is TRBJ2-5; 7 positions agree with TRBD2. V trimming: 5 bases; J trimming: 1 base; junction bases outside the gene matches: 7. The CDR3 extends over 15 amino acids. CDR1 and CDR2 (germline): SGHTA, FQGNSA.

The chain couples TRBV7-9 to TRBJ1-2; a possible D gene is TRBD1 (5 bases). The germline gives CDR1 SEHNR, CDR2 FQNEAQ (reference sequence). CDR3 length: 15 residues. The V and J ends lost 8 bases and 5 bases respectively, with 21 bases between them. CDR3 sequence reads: CASYERGAVWYGYTF. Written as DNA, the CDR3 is TGTGCCAGCTACGAACGAGGGGCAGTTTGGTATGGCTACACCTTC.

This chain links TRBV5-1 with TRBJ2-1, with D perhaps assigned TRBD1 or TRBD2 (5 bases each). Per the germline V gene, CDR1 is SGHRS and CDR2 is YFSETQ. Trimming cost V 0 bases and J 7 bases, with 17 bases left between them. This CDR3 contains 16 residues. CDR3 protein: CASSLALGAKWNEQFF. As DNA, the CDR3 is TGCGCCAGCAGCTTGGCGCTCGGGGCGAAATGGAATGAGCAGTTCTTC.

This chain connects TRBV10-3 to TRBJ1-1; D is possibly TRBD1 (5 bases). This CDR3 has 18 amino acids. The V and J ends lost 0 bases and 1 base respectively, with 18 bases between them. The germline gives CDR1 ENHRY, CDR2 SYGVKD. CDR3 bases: TGTGCCATCAGTGAGTCGTGGACGGGGACCTTGGGGAACACTGAAGCTTTCTTT. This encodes CAISESWTGTLGNTEAFF.

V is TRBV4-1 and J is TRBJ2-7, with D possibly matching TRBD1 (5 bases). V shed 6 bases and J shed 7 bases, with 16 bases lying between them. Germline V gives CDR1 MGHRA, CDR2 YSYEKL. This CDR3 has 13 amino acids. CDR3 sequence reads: CASSPSGFSEQYF. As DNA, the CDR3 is TGCGCCAGCAGTCCGTCAGGGTTCAGTGAGCAGTACTTC.

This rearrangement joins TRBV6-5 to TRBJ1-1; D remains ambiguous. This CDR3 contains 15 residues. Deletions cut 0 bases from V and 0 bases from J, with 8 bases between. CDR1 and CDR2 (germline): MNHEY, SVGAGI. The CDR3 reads CASSYSAAMNTEAFF. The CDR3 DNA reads TGTGCCAGCAGTTACTCCGCAGCGATGAACACTGAAGCTTTCTTT.

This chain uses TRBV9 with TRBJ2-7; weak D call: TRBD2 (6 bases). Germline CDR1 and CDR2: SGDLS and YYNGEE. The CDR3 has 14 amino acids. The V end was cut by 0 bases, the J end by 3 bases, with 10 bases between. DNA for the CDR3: TGTGCCAGCAGCGTAGAAGGCGGGGACTACGAGCAGTACTTC. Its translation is CASSVEGGDYEQYF. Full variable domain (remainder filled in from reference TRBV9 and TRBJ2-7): DSGVTQTPKHLITATGQRVTLRCSPRSGDLSVYWYQQSLDQGLQFLIQYYNGEERAKGNILERFSAQQFPDLHSELNLSSLELGDSALYFCASSVEGGDYEQYFGPGTRLTVT.